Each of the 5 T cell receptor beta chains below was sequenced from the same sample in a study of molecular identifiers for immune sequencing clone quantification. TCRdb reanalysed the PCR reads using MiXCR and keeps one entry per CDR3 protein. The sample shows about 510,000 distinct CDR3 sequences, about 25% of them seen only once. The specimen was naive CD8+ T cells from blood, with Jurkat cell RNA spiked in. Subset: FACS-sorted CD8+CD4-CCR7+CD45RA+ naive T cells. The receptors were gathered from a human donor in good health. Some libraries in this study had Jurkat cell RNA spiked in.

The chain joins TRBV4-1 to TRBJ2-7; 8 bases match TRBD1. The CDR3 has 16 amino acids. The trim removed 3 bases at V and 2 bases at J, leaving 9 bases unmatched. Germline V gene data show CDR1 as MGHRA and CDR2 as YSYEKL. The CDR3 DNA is TGCGCCAGCAGCCACCTCCAAGACAGGGGCACCTACGAGCAGTACTTC. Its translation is CASSHLQDRGTYEQYF.

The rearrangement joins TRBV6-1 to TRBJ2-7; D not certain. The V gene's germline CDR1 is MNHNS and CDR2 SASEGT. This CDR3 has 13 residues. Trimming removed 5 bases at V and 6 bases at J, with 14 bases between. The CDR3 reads CASSFLMTAEQYF. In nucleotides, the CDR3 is TGTGCCAGCAGTTTCCTTATGACGGCCGAGCAGTACTTC.

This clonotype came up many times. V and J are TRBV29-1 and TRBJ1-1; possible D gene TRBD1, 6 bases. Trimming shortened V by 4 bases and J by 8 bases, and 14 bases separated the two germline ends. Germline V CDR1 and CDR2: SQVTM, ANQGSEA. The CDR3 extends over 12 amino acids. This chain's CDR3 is CSVVISGAEAFF. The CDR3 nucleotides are TGCAGCGTTGTAATCTCAGGGGCAGAAGCTTTCTTT.

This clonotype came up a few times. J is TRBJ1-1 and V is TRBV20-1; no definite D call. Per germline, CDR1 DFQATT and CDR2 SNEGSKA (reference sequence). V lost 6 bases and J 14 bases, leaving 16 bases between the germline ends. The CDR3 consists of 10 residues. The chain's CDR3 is CSAAGGLLFF. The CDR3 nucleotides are TGCAGTGCCGCAGGCGGACTTCTATTCTTT.

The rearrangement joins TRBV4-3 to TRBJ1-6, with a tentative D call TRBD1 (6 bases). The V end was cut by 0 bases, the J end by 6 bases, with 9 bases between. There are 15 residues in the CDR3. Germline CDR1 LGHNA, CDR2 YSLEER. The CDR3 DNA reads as TGCGCCAGCAGCCAAGAGGACAGAGGTAATTCACCCCTCCACTTT. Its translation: CASSQEDRGNSPLHF.